Sequencing of this T cell receptor beta chain was carried out in a study of T-cell memory formation after mild COVID-19. This clonotype was observed many times. Its antigen remains unknown. Study findings and constraints: Of the contracting clones, CD4+ ones lay mainly in CM and EM, and CD8+ ones in EMRA. CD4+ bias marked clones expanding day 15 to 37, unlike balanced contracting clones. What remained unconfirmed was the SARS-CoV-2 specificity of second-wave clones peaking on day 37.

TCR alpha and TCR beta cDNA libraries carrying sample barcodes and UMIs came from 5'RACE with constant-segment primers. From the 5' RACE reads, TCRdb called clonotypes with MiXCR, one entry per CDR3 protein. The sample yields fewer than 250,000 distinct CDR3 sequences, 15% seen once. CDR3 size: 15 residues. V lost 0 bases and J 2 bases, leaving 14 bases between the germline ends. Germline V gives CDR1 DFQATT, CDR2 SNEGSKA (reference sequence). The rearrangement uses TRBV20-1 and TRBJ2-7, with a possible D match to TRBD1 (5 bases). The TCR sequence derives from an adult woman who had mild COVID-19 (a few samples of this study predate the infection). Cell type and time point are not known. Sequencing input: PBMCs or a T cell subset sorted from them (not recorded which). CDR3 bases: TGCAGTGCTAGAGATCACTTAGGGGCCCCCTACGAGCAGTACTTC. Its protein product is CSARDHLGAPYEQYF.